The rows below give T cell receptor beta chains drawn from one sample of a study of early T cells in non-severe SARS-CoV-2 infection. TCRdb re-called the 5' RACE reads through MiXCR, storing one row per CDR3 protein. The sample carries tens of thousands of distinct CDR3 sequences, approximately 6.1% recorded once. Sequencing was performed on whole blood, taken at baseline. These receptors were obtained from an adult who was a healthcare worker with PCR-confirmed SARS-CoV-2 infection or an uninfected control (not recorded which). Each CDR3 is given with its conserved first and last residue. D genes are given only for firm matches. Some rows mark clone size as missing; the rest say once, few, many or name a class of expanded clone.

j_call	v_call	clone_size	d_call	cdr3_nt	cdr3_aa
TRBJ1-2	TRBV20-1	many	TRBD1	TGCAGTGCTAGGGACAGGACTAACTATGGCTACACCTTC	CSARDRTNYGYTF
TRBJ2-1	TRBV29-1	many	.	TGCAGCGTCGTTCTACGGGGACCCTCAGTGAATGAGCAGTTCTTC	CSVVLRGPSVNEQFF
TRBJ2-7	TRBV7-8	.	.	TGTGCCAGCAGCTTAATAGCCCGCGAGCAGTACTTC	CASSLIAREQYF
TRBJ2-2	TRBV14	.	.	TGTGCCAGCAGCCAAGGGAACACCGGGGAGCTGTTTTTT	CASSQGNTGELFF
TRBJ2-7	TRBV19	many	TRBD1	TGTGCCAGTAGTAGATACGGGACAGGGATGACCTACGAGCAGTACTTC	CASSRYGTGMTYEQYF
TRBJ2-1	TRBV29-1	many	TRBD1	TGCAGCGTAGGGACAGACCATAATGAGCAGTTCTTC	CSVGTDHNEQFF
TRBJ2-3	TRBV5-1	.	.	TGCGCCAGCAGCTTAGGAGAGGGAGATACGCAGTATTTT	CASSLGEGDTQYF
TRBJ2-5	TRBV11-3	.	TRBD2	TGTGCCAGCAGCGAAACTAGCGGGGGCCAAGAGACCCAGTACTTC	CASSETSGGQETQYF
TRBJ2-7	TRBV6-2/TRBV6-3	many	TRBD2	TGTGCCAGCAGCCATCGTACGGGAGGGACTTCCCTGGAAGAGCAGTACTTC	CASSHRTGGTSLEEQYF
TRBJ2-5	TRBV11-3	many	TRBD1	TGTGCCAGCAGCTCGACCGGGACAGGGGGCAAGGAGACCCAGTACTTC	CASSSTGTGGKETQYF
TRBJ2-5	TRBV6-5	many	.	TGTGCCAGCAGTGGGACGGGAAACCGAGGGGAGACCCAGTACTTC	CASSGTGNRGETQYF
TRBJ1-1	TRBV2	few	TRBD1	TGTGCCAGCAGTGGGGACAGAAACACTGAAGCTTTCTTT	CASSGDRNTEAFF
TRBJ1-3	TRBV12-3/TRBV12-4	many	TRBD1	TGTGCCAGCAGTATCAGGGGGCAGGCCCTCTCTGGAAACACCATATATTTT	CASSIRGQALSGNTIYF
TRBJ1-5	TRBV6-5	.	.	TGTGCCAGCAGATCAACTAGCAATCAGCCCCAGCATTTT	CASRSTSNQPQHF
TRBJ2-1	TRBV10-3	.	TRBD1	TGTGCCTCGCGTGCCGGGACAGGGGGCGCAGGGTCCTACAATGAGCAGTTCTTC	CASRAGTGGAGSYNEQFF
TRBJ1-1	TRBV4-1	.	.	TGCGCCAGCAGCACCGAGACAGCTCTGAACGCTGAAGCTTTCTTT	CASSTETALNAEAFF
TRBJ2-7	TRBV7-2	.	.	TGTGCCAGCAGCTTAAGCGGGGGGACAGGGAATTCCTACGAGCAGTACTTC	CASSLSGGTGNSYEQYF
TRBJ1-1	TRBV6-2/TRBV6-3	many	.	TGTGCCAGCAGTCCGTCGGGGAGGGTCACTGAAGCTTTCTTT	CASSPSGRVTEAFF
TRBJ2-6	TRBV20-1	few	.	TGCAGTGCTAGAGATCAGAAGAGGACTGGGGCCAACGTCCTGACTTTC	CSARDQKRTGANVLTF
TRBJ2-5	TRBV30	many	TRBD1	TGTGCCTGGAGTCCTGGGACAGCGAGGGGGACCCAGTACTTC	CAWSPGTARGTQYF
TRBJ1-1	TRBV27	many	.	TGTGCCAGCAGTCCAGGGCCAAGTCCGAACACTGAAGCTTTCTTT	CASSPGPSPNTEAFF
TRBJ2-3	TRBV4-1	many	TRBD1	TGCGCCAGCAGCCCACGGACAGGGCTCACAGATACGCAGTATTTT	CASSPRTGLTDTQYF
TRBJ2-3	TRBV24-1	many	.	TGTGCCACCAGATCAGAGGGCATCACAGATACGCAGTATTTT	CATRSEGITDTQYF
TRBJ2-7	TRBV4-3	few	.	TGCGCCAGCAGCCAAGATGGGGCAGGGGGGTACGAGCAGTACTTC	CASSQDGAGGYEQYF
TRBJ1-1	TRBV7-2	many	.	TGTGCCAGCAGCTTTTTGGCAAGAAACACTGAAGCTTTCTTT	CASSFLARNTEAFF
TRBJ2-3	TRBV4-1	few	TRBD1	TGCGCCAGCAGCCAACCGGGACAGGGACTTCGGACGCAGTATTTT	CASSQPGQGLRTQYF
TRBJ1-2	TRBV12-3/TRBV12-4	.	.	TGTGCCAGCAGTTCCCCGGGAGGGCGGAGTGGCTACACCTTC	CASSSPGGRSGYTF
TRBJ2-6	TRBV27	many	.	TGTGCCAGCAGTCCCGGGGTAGGCTCTGGGGCCAACGTCCTGACTTTC	CASSPGVGSGANVLTF
TRBJ2-1	TRBV20-1	many	TRBD2	TGCAGTGCCGCGGGACTAGCGGGAATCGATGAGCAGTTCTTC	CSAAGLAGIDEQFF
TRBJ2-7	TRBV3-1	many	TRBD1	TGTGCCAGCAGCCAAATGGGACAGGGGTCCTACGAGCAGTACTTC	CASSQMGQGSYEQYF
TRBJ2-1	TRBV20-1	many	.	TGCAGTGCTAGAGCAAATCGGTGGAATGAGCAGTTCTTC	CSARANRWNEQFF
TRBJ2-2	TRBV3-1	.	.	TGTGCCAGCAGCCAAAGGCTTGGGGCCCCGAACACCCGGGAGCTGTTTTTT	CASSQRLGAPNTRELFF
TRBJ2-7	TRBV9	few	.	TGTGCCAGCAGCCCCCACTCGGGAGCCTCCTACGAGCAGTACTTC	CASSPHSGASYEQYF
TRBJ2-1	TRBV4-1	many	TRBD2	TGCGCCAGCAGCCAAGACCCCTTTAGACAAGCGGGGATGTACAATGAGCAGTTCTTC	CASSQDPFRQAGMYNEQFF
TRBJ2-5	TRBV4-1	many	TRBD2	TGCGCCAGCAGTCATAAGTCAGCGGGACTAGAAGGAGAGACCCAGTACTTC	CASSHKSAGLEGETQYF
TRBJ2-1	TRBV29-1	many	.	TGCAGCGTGCGGGCCTTGAGCTCCTACAATGAGCAGTTCTTC	CSVRALSSYNEQFF
TRBJ1-2	TRBV6-5	many	TRBD1	TGTGCCAGCACCTCAGGGGGGACAGGGACCTATGGCTACACCTTC	CASTSGGTGTYGYTF
TRBJ1-2	TRBV5-6	many	.	TGTGCCAGCAGCTTGGCGGCATGGGAGGGCTACACCTTC	CASSLAAWEGYTF
TRBJ2-7	TRBV7-8	many	TRBD2	TGTGCCAGCAGCTCACGACTAGCGGGAGTATACGAGCAGTACTTC	CASSSRLAGVYEQYF
TRBJ2-7	TRBV7-6	few	TRBD2	TGTGCCAGCCAGCGGGATGAAAAATCCTACGAGCAGTACTTC	CASQRDEKSYEQYF
TRBJ1-2	TRBV11-2	many	TRBD1	TGTGCCAGCAGTCCCGCGACAGGGTATCAGGCAGGCTATGGCTACACCTTC	CASSPATGYQAGYGYTF
TRBJ1-4	TRBV28	few	TRBD1	TGTGCCAGCAGTACCCCCAACAGGGGGCGAGAAAAACTGTTTTTT	CASSTPNRGREKLFF
TRBJ2-5	TRBV5-1	many	TRBD2	TGCGCCAGCAGCTTGGTTAGCGGGAGGCCCCAGGGAGAGACCCAGTACTTC	CASSLVSGRPQGETQYF
TRBJ2-2	TRBV28	.	TRBD2	TGTGCCAGCAGTTTTTACGGACTAGCGGGAGACGGGAACACCGGGGAGCTGTTTTTT	CASSFYGLAGDGNTGELFF
TRBJ2-7	TRBV12-3/TRBV12-4	many	TRBD2	TGTGCCAGCAGCCCCGGACTAGACCCCCCCTACGAGCAGTACTTC	CASSPGLDPPYEQYF
TRBJ2-1	TRBV19	many	.	TGTGCCAGTAGTATTCGGGGGTCGGACAATGAGCAGTTCTTC	CASSIRGSDNEQFF
TRBJ1-2	TRBV13	many	TRBD1	TGTGCCAGCAGCGAGGGACAGGGCTATGGCTACACCTTC	CASSEGQGYGYTF
TRBJ1-5	TRBV28	many	.	TGTGCCAGCAGCCTAGGGGCCCAACAGCCCCAGCATTTT	CASSLGAQQPQHF
TRBJ2-5	TRBV15	many	.	TGTGCCACCAGCAGAGATAAAAGCGGACAAGAGACCCAGTACTTC	CATSRDKSGQETQYF
TRBJ2-1	TRBV28	many	.	TGTGCCAGCAGTTTCGACCGTTACAATGAGCAGTTCTTC	CASSFDRYNEQFF
TRBJ2-6	TRBV7-3	many	.	TGTGCCAGCAGTAAGCTTGGGGGCTCTGGGGCCAACGTCCTGACTTTC	CASSKLGGSGANVLTF
TRBJ1-1	TRBV13	many	.	TGTGCCAGCAGCTTAGGATTCTGGGGGGCTTTCTTT	CASSLGFWGAFF